The present T cell receptor (beta chain) was sequenced within a study of spatial heterogeneity in lung cancer. Via MiXCR, TCRdb re-called the 5' RACE reads, giving one row per CDR3 protein. The sample lists about 82,000 distinct CDR3 sequences, over 10% occurring once. This clonotype was detected only a few times. Time point described: sample taken at primary tumor resection. Whole RNA came from tumor, nontumor lung or frozen PBMC and was sequenced without being sorted. Samples were obtained from about 72 donors, all untreated early-stage non-small cell lung cancer patients. Germline CDR1 and CDR2: MNHEY and SMNVEV (reference sequence). The CDR3 consists of 12 residues. Losses at the gene ends were 3 bases for V and 8 bases for J; bases not matched to a gene: 3.

The chain recombines TRBV27 with TRBJ2-7, with TRBD1 matching over 8 bases. The input for sequencing was PBMCs, taken at surgery. The origin of this receptor is a male donor with early-stage non-small cell lung cancer. CDR3 in amino acids: CASSFRQGKQYF. The CDR3 region has the DNA TGTGCCAGCAGTTTCCGACAGGGGAAGCAGTACTTC.